Listed below are T cell receptor beta chains from one sample, sequenced in a study of blood T cell repertoires in COVID-19. Profiled with immunoSEQ multiplex PCR; TCRdb holds only in-frame clones, not every one. The profile shows about 210,000 clones, more than 80% of them singletons. Sequencing used PBMCs or T cells enriched from blood (not recorded which). The receptors here all came from a man aged 25 to 45 who had recovered from COVID-19. The CDR3 runs from the conserved cysteine through the conserved F or W. The D gene is left open where the match is weak. Only part of the rows carry a size: once, few, many, or a class if the clone is expanded.

TRBD2,TRBJ2-5,TRBV7-9,-,TGTGCCAGCAGCTATAGGTATACTAGCGGGAAAGAGACCCAGTACTTC,CASSYRYTSGKETQYF
-,TRBJ1-6,TRBV5-1,-,TGCGCCAGCAGCTTACGGGACACCTATAATTCACCCCTCCACTTT,CASSLRDTYNSPLHF
TRBD1,TRBJ1-1,TRBV28,once,TGTGCCAGCAGTCCCCAGGGGGCGGGGAACACTGAAGCTTTCTTT,CASSPQGAGNTEAFF
TRBD2,TRBJ2-7,TRBV7-2,once,TGTGCCAGCAGCCCCGGGGGGTTTACCTACGAGCAGTACTTC,CASSPGGFTYEQYF
-,TRBJ2-3,TRBV9,-,TGTGCCAGCAGCGTAGCCAAGAGGGGGGGCCGAGCGGATACGCAGTATTTT,CASSVAKRGGRADTQYF
-,TRBJ2-3,TRBV18,-,TGTGCCAGCTCACCTCGACAGGCCAGCACAGATACGCAGTATTTT,CASSPRQASTDTQYF
-,TRBJ2-5,TRBV10-3,-,TGTGCCATCAGTGACGGTCGACTCCAAGAGACCCAGTACTTC,CAISDGRLQETQYF
-,TRBJ2-3,TRBV9,-,TGTGCCAGCAGCCCGCATGAGGGCAGAACAGATACGCAGTATTTT,CASSPHEGRTDTQYF
-,TRBJ1-4,TRBV5-1,-,TGCGCCAGCGGGTACGGGGGTGAAAAACTGTTTTTT,CASGYGGEKLFF
-,TRBJ1-2,TRBV14,-,TGTGCCAGCAGCCAAGATGGCGACAGGCGATATGGCTACACCTTC,CASSQDGDRRYGYTF
TRBD2,TRBJ2-1,TRBV10-1,-,TGCGCCAGCATGGGGGTTAAGGGAGCGGGGGCCTCCAATGAGCAGTTCTTC,CASMGVKGAGASNEQFF
TRBD1,TRBJ1-5,TRBV6-5,many,TGTGCCAGCAGTTACGGGACAGGGGGCAATCAGCCCCAGCATTTT,CASSYGTGGNQPQHF
-,TRBJ1-1,TRBV27,-,TGTGCCAGCAGTTCCCACTTTTTTCCGGACACTGAAGCTTTCTTT,CASSSHFFPDTEAFF
-,TRBJ2-5,TRBV30,-,TGTGCCTGGAGTGTAAACATTGGAGAGACCCAGTACTTC,CAWSVNIGETQYF
TRBD2,TRBJ2-5,TRBV30,-,TGTGCCTGGAGTCCCTTAGCGGGAGGAGAGACCCAGTACTTC,CAWSPLAGGETQYF
TRBD2,TRBJ2-2,TRBV4-3,-,TGCGCCAGCAGCCAAGATTTGGGGCTAGCGGGCAAGGGGGAGCTGTTTTTT,CASSQDLGLAGKGELFF
TRBD1,TRBJ1-2,TRBV6-2/TRBV6-3,-,TGTGCCAGCAGTACATACAGGGGCGGCTACACCTTC,CASSTYRGGYTF
TRBD2,TRBJ2-7,TRBV4-1,-,TGCGCCAGCAGCCACCCAGGGACTAGCGACTACGAGCAGTACTTC,CASSHPGTSDYEQYF
-,TRBJ1-1,TRBV7-9,-,TGTGCCAGCAGCACCGACAGGCTGAACACTGAAGCTTTCTTT,CASSTDRLNTEAFF
-,TRBJ1-4,TRBV11-2,-,TGTGCCAGCAGCAAACCAGGGTTCGGTGAAAAACTGTTTTTT,CASSKPGFGEKLFF
TRBD2,TRBJ2-5,TRBV15,-,TGTGCCACCAGCAGTGCGCGTGGGACTAGAGGGGAGACCCAGTACTTC,CATSSARGTRGETQYF
TRBD2,TRBJ2-4,TRBV9,-,TGTGCCAGCAGCGTTGCTAGCGGGAGAGGGTGGACAGGCAAAAACATTCAGTACTTC,CASSVASGRGWTGKNIQYF
-,TRBJ1-4,TRBV2,-,TGTGCCAGCAGTGGGGCCGGGACACTGAATGAAAAACTGTTTTTT,CASSGAGTLNEKLFF
-,TRBJ2-7,TRBV2,-,TGTGCCAGCAGGGCCCCCTTATCAGGCTCCTACGAGCAGTACTTC,CASRAPLSGSYEQYF
TRBD2,TRBJ2-3,TRBV7-2,-,TGTGCCAGCAGCCTCAAACTTCTAGCGGGAGTCTCGAGCACAGATACGCAGTATTTT,CASSLKLLAGVSSTDTQYF
TRBD1,TRBJ2-2,TRBV7-6,-,TGTGCCAGCAGCTTAGGACAGGGGGCCGTCGGGGAGCTGTTTTTT,CASSLGQGAVGELFF
-,TRBJ2-4,TRBV11-2,-,TGTGCCAGCAGCTCGTTAGCCAAAAACATTCAGTACTTC,CASSSLAKNIQYF
-,TRBJ2-1,TRBV29-1,-,TGCAGCGTTGAAATCACAGACTACAATGAGCAGTTCTTC,CSVEITDYNEQFF
-,TRBJ2-5,TRBV12-3/TRBV12-4,-,TGTGCCAGCAGTTCAGGGGTGGGGGAGACCCAGTACTTC,CASSSGVGETQYF
TRBD2,TRBJ2-5,TRBV18,once,TGTGCCAGCTCACCATTCCTAGCGGGACGGGAGACCCAGTACTTC,CASSPFLAGRETQYF
TRBD2,TRBJ2-1,TRBV29-1,-,TGCAGCGTTGAGGGTCTAGCGGGAGGCTCCTACAATGAGCAGTTCTTC,CSVEGLAGGSYNEQFF
TRBD1,TRBJ1-2,TRBV30,-,TGTGCCTCGACAGGGGAGGAAGGCCTAAACTATGGCTACACCTTC,CASTGEEGLNYGYTF
TRBD2,TRBJ2-7,TRBV18,-,TGTGCCAGCTCACCGGGACTAGCGGGCGAGCAGTACTTC,CASSPGLAGEQYF
TRBD1,TRBJ2-7,TRBV27,-,TGTGCCAGCAGTTTAGTTTCAGGGGGCGGCGAGCAGTACTTC,CASSLVSGGGEQYF
TRBD1,TRBJ2-1,TRBV30,once,TGTGCCTGGACCACCCGCCAGGGGGCCCCCTCGGGTGAGCAGTTCTTC,CAWTTRQGAPSGEQFF
-,TRBJ1-2,TRBV19,-,TGTGCCAGTAGTATACGCCGGGGGGCCACAAACTATGGCTACACCTTC,CASSIRRGATNYGYTF
-,TRBJ1-1,TRBV24-1,-,TGTGCCACCAGTGATTTGTACAGAGATGAAGCTTTCTTT,CATSDLYRDEAFF
TRBD2,TRBJ2-3,TRBV3-1/TRBV3-2,-,TGTGCCAGCAGCCAACCAAGCGGGGGCCGCACAGATACGCAGTATTTT,CASSQPSGGRTDTQYF
TRBD1,TRBJ1-1,TRBV6-5,-,TGTGCCAGCAGTTACGTCTCATCCGGGACAGGAGGAGCTTTCTTT,CASSYVSSGTGGAFF
TRBD2,TRBJ2-7,TRBV11-2,-,TGTGCCAGCAGAAGTAGCGGGAGGCGTCCCTACGAGCAGTACTTC,CASRSSGRRPYEQYF
-,TRBJ1-6,TRBV2,-,TGTGCCAGCAGTGAAGGGCAGGGCCGTTCACCCCTCCACTTT,CASSEGQGRSPLHF